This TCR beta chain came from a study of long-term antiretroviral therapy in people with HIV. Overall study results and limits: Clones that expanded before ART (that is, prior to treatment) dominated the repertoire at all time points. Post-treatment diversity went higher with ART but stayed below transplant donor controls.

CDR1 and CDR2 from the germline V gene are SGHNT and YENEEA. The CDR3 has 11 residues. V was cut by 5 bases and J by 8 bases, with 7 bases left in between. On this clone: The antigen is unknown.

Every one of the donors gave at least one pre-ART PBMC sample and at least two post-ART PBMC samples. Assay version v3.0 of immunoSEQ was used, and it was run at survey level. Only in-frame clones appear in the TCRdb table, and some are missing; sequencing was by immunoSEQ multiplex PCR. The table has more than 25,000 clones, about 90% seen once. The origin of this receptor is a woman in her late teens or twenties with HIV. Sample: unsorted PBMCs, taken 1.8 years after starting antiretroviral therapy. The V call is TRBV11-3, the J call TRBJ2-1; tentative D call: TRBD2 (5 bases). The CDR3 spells CASSAEDEQFF. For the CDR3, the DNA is TGTGCCAGCAGCGCGGAGGATGAGCAGTTCTTC.